This TCR beta chain came from a study of control samples from healthy donors and cancer patients. Profiled with immunoSEQ multiplex PCR; TCRdb holds only in-frame clones, not every one. This sample has approximately 180,000 clones, with 91% found just once. This clone was seen just once. In germline, CDR1 is LGHDT, CDR2 YNNKEL (reference sequence). This CDR3 is built from 14 residues. The V and J ends lost 4 bases and 0 bases respectively, with 7 bases between them. Sequenced material: blood. This chain links TRBV3-1 (or the pseudogene TRBV3-2) with TRBJ2-4; possibly TRBD1 or TRBD2 for D (5 bases each). The TCR sequence derives from a middle-aged woman in good health. This CDR3 reads CASSRGLAKNIQYF. CDR3 nucleotide sequence: TGTGCCAGCAGCCGGGGGTTAGCCAAAAACATTCAGTACTTC.